This T cell receptor beta chain was sequenced for a study of response to subunit inactivated influenza vaccine (dated by TCRdb to the late 2010s). In the study overall: The study used deep quantitative T cell receptor repertoire profiling to track responses to a trivalent subunit inactivated influenza vaccine. The paper's findings and limits, for the study overall: The authors suggested that each seasonal influenza vaccination may recruit only a limited number of new T cells.

Library method: RT-PCR. These reads were obtained on an Illumina HiSeq 2500. TCRdb reprocessed the public reads (quality trimming at Q25 with fastp, clone calling with MiXCR) and kept in-frame beta chains. One record per CDR3 amino acid sequence lists the most common genes and DNA. Present in this sample are 150,000 to 200,000 distinct CDR3 sequences, roughly a tenth of which were seen just once. The ten top clones hold around 12% of the sample. Remarks on this clonotype: The specificity of this receptor is unknown. No much larger clonotype is one base removed from it; base qualities were not supplied.

The time point label, read with the paper, signifies: approximately 47 days after influenza vaccine administration. V was cut back by 0 bases and J by 3 bases, leaving a gap of 6 bases between them. CDR1 and CDR2 are drawn from the germline V gene (reference sequence): MNHNY, SVGAGI. Including cysteine and phenylalanine, the CDR3 has 13 amino acids. Only the CDR3 part of the read is kept: 39 bases, read in frame from the first base. The chain employs TRBV6-6 and TRBJ2-7; TRBD2 is a weak D gene call, 5 bases matching. This specimen consisted of non-naive T cells sorted from PBMCs, obtained roughly 48 days after vaccination. The sample's cell subset or site label is to be understood as: memory T cell fraction. This TCR was recovered from a middle-aged man who received an inactivated influenza vaccine. Donor details come from another sample of the same person, matched by shared clones. The CDR3 in this case is CASSYSEDYEQYF. The nucleotide sequence is given as TGTGCCAGCAGTTACTCGGAGGACTACGAGCAGTACTTC.